The 2 T cell receptor beta chains in this list originate from one sample, sequenced in a study of response to subunit inactivated influenza vaccine (dated by TCRdb to 2016 to 2019). Library generation was performed with RT-PCR. Sequencing was carried out with an Illumina HiSeq 2500. TCRdb redid the processing of the public reads, applying fastp at Q25 and MiXCR, and retained in-frame beta chains. Here each entry gathers all rows of one CDR3 protein and keeps the most common genes and DNA. The sample contains under 800,000 distinct CDR3 sequences, approximately 15% of them found a single time. The ten largest clones add up to around 7.3% of the sample. The sequencing here drew on PBMCs from blood, taken approximately 15 days before vaccination. These receptors all stem from a man aged 45-60 years who received an inactivated influenza vaccine. Donor details come from another sample of the same person, matched by shared clones.

J is TRBJ2-7 and V is TRBV25-1, with 7 bases lining up with TRBD2. This CDR3 has 15 amino acids. The trim removed 1 base at V and 5 bases at J, leaving 8 bases unmatched. Germline V lookup: CDR1 MGHDK, CDR2 SYGVNS. Here the CDR3 reads CASSESGREIHEQYF. In nucleotides, the CDR3 is TGTGCCAGCAGTGAATCAGGGCGGGAGATTCACGAGCAGTACTTC.

The rearrangement joins TRBV18 to TRBJ2-7; tentatively, D is TRBD2 (5 bases). This CDR3 has 13 amino acids. Germline values: CDR1 KGHSH, CDR2 LQKENI. Trimming took off 2 bases at V and 1 base at J, with 6 bases between the two ends. The chain's CDR3 is CASSPTRSYEQYF. The CDR3 coding sequence is TGTGCCAGCTCACCAACTAGGTCCTACGAGCAGTACTTC.